This entry lists 3 T cell receptor beta chains sequenced from one sample in a study of naive CD8 T cells in extremely preterm neonates. Clones were read by immunoSEQ multiplex PCR, and TCRdb kept only the in-frame ones, dropping some. The sample shows about 7,000 clones, 95% to 98% of them seen only once. The specimen sequenced was naive CD8+ T cells from blood. Receptors were obtained from a human donor in good health.

This rearrangement joins TRBV2 to TRBJ1-1; 9 bases agree with TRBD1. CDR1 is SNHLY and CDR2 is FYNNEI in the germline V gene. Trimming at V came to 1 base and at J to 11 bases, leaving 8 bases not matched to a gene. This CDR3 has 14 amino acids. CDR3 nucleotides: TGTGCCAGCAGTGAAGTCGGGACAGGGCTCTATGCTTTCTTT. Translating it yields CASSEVGTGLYAFF.

With respect to this clone: Mismatch with germline at one junction end may stem from a read error. V and J are TRBV5-6 and TRBJ1-2, with a weak D call TRBD1 (6 bases). The CDR3 contains 11 residues. Germline values: CDR1 SGHDT, CDR2 YYEEEE. The CDR3 bases are TGTGCCAGCAGCTTGCGTCGGGACACAAATTTC. Its protein is CASSLRRDTNF.

This clone occurred once. The chain combines TRBV5-6 with TRBJ1-1, with 8 bases identical to TRBD1. This CDR3 contains 17 residues. Trimming at V came to 4 bases and at J to 5 bases, leaving 16 bases not matched to a gene. Germline lookup yields CDR1 SGHDT and CDR2 YYEEEE. CDR3 nucleotides: TGTGCCAGCAGCCACGTATATGGACAGGGTGGTTGGACTGAAGCTTTCTTT. Amino acids: CASSHVYGQGGWTEAFF.